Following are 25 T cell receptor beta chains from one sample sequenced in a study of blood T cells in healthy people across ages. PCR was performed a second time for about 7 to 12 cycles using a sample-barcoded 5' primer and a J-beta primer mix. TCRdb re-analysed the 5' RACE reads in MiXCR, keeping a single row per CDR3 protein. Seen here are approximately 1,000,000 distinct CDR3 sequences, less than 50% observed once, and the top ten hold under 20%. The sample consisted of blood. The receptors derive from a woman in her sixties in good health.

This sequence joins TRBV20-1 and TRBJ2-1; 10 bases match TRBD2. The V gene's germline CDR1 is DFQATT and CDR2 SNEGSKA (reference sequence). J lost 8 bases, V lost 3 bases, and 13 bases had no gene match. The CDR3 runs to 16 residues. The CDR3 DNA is TGCAGTGCTAGGAATCCGGCTAGCGGGAGTAAGGATGAGCAGTTCTTC. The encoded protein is CSARNPASGSKDEQFF.

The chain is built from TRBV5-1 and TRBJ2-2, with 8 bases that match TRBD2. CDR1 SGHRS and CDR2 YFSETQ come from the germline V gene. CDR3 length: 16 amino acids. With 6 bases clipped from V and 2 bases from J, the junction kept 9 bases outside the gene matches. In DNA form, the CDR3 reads TGCGCCAGCACCCCTGGCGGGAGGACTAACACCGGGGAGCTGTTTTTT. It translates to CASTPGGRTNTGELFF.

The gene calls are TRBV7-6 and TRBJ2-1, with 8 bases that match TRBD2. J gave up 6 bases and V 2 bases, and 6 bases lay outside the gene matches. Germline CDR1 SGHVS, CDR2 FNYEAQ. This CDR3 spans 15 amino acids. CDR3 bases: TGTGCCAGCAGCTTACGACTAGCGCCCCGCAATGAGCAGTTCTTC. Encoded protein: CASSLRLAPRNEQFF. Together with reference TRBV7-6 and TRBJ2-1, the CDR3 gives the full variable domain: GAGVSQSPRYKVTKRGQDVALRCDPISGHVSLYWYRQALGQGPEFLTYFNYEAQQDKSGLPNDRFSAERPEGSISTLTIQRTEQRDSAMYRCASSLRLAPRNEQFFGPGTRLTVL.

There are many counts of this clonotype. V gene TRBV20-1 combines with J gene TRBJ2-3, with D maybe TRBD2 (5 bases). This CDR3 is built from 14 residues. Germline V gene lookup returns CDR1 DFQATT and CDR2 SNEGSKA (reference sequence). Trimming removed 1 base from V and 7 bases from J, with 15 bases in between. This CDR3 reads CSARVPGGRHTQYF. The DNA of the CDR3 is TGCAGTGCTAGAGTCCCCGGAGGTCGGCATACGCAGTATTTT.

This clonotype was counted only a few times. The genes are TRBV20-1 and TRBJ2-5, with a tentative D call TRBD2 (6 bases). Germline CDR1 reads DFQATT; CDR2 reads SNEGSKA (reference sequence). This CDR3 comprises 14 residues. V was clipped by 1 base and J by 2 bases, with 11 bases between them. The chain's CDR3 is CSARVSSAQETQYF. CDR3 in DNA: TGCAGTGCTAGAGTCTCTAGCGCGCAAGAGACCCAGTACTTC.

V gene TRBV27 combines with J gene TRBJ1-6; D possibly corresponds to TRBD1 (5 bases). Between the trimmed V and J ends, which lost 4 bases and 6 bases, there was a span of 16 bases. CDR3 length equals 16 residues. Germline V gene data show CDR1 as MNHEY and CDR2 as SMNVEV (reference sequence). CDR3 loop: CASSSPQGLGNSPLHF. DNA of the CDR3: TGTGCCAGCAGTTCGCCTCAGGGTCTTGGTAATTCACCCCTCCACTTT.

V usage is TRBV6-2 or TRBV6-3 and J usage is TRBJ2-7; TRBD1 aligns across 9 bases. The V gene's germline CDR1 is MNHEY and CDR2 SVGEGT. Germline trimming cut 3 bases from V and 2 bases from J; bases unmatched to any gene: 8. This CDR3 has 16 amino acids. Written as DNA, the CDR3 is TGTGCCAGCAGTTATTCCCGGGACAGGGCTACCTACGAGCAGTACTTC. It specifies CASSYSRDRATYEQYF.

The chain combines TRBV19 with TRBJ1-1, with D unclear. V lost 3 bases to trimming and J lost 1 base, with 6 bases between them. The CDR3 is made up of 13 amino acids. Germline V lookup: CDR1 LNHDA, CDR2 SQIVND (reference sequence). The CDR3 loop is CASSIMGNTEAFF. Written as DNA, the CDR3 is TGTGCCAGTAGTATTATGGGGAACACTGAAGCTTTCTTT. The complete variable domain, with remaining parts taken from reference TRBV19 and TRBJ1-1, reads DGGITQSPKYLFRKEGQNVTLSCEQNLNHDAMYWYRQDPGQGLRLIYYSQIVNDFQKGDIAEGYSVSREKKESFPLTVTSAQKNPTAFYLCASSIMGNTEAFFGQGTRLTVV.

For the CDR3, the DNA is TGCAGTGCTAGTGACGACAATGAGCAGTTCTTC. Its translation is CSASDDNEQFF. V usage is TRBV20-1 and J usage is TRBJ2-1; no reliable D call. This CDR3 is built from 11 residues. The V gene lost 3 bases and the J gene lost 5 bases, with 5 bases spanning the gap. Per the germline V gene, CDR1 is DFQATT and CDR2 is SNEGSKA (reference sequence).

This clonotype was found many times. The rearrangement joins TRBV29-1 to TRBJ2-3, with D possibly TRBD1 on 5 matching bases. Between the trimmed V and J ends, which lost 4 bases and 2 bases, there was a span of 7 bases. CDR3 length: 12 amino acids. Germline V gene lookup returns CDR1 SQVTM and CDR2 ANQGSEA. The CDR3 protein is CSVGQITDTQYF. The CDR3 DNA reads TGCAGCGTTGGACAGATCACAGATACGCAGTATTTT.

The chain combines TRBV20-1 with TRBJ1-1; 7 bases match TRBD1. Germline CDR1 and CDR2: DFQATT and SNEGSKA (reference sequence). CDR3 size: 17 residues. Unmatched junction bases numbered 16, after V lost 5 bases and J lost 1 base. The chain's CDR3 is CSASSPRQGVRNTEAFF. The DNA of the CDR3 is TGCAGTGCTTCTTCACCCCGGCAGGGGGTCAGGAACACTGAAGCTTTCTTT.

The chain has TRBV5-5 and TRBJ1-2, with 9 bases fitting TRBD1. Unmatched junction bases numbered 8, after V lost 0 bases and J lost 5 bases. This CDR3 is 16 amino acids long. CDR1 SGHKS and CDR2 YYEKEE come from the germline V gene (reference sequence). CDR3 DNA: TGTGCCAGCAGCTTGGGTGACAGGGGGGGAAGATATGGCTACACCTTC. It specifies CASSLGDRGGRYGYTF.

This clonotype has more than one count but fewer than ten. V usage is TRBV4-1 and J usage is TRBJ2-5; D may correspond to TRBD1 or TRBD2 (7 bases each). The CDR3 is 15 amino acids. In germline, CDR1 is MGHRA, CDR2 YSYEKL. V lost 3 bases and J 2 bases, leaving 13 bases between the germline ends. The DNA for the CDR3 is TGCGCCAGCAGCCATAACCAGGGGGGGCAAGAGACCCAGTACTTC. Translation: CASSHNQGGQETQYF.

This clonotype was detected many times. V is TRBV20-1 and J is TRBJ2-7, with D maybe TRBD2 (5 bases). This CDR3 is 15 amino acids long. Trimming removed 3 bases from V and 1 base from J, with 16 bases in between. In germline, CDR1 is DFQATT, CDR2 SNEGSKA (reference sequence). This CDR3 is CSARDLSSGSYEQYF. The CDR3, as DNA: TGCAGTGCTAGGGACTTAAGTTCGGGATCCTACGAGCAGTACTTC.

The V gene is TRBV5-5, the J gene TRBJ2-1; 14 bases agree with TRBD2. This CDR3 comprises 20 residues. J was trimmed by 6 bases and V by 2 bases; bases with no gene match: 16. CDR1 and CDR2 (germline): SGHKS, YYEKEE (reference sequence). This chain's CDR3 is CASSFNPPGTSGSSGNEQFF. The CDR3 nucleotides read TGTGCCAGCAGCTTTAATCCTCCCGGGACTAGCGGGAGTTCTGGCAATGAGCAGTTCTTC.

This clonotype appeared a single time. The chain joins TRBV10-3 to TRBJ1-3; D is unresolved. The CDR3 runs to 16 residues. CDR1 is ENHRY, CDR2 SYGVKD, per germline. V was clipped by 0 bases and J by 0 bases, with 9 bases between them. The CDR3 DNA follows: TGTGCCATCAGTGAGTCTTTCGCCAGCTCTGGAAACACCATATATTTT. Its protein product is CAISESFASSGNTIYF.

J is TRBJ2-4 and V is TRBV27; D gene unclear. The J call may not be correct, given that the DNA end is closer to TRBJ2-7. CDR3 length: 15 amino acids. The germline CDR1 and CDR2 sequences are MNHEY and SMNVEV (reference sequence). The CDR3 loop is CASSLQVGWAYEQYF. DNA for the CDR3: TGTGCCAGCAGTTTGCAGGTCGGGTGGGCATACGAGCAGTACTTC.

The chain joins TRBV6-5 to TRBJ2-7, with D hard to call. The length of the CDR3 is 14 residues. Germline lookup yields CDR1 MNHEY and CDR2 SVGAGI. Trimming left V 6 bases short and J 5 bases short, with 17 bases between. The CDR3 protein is CASSLVTGIHEQYF. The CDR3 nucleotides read TGTGCCAGCAGCCTAGTTACGGGTATCCACGAGCAGTACTTC.

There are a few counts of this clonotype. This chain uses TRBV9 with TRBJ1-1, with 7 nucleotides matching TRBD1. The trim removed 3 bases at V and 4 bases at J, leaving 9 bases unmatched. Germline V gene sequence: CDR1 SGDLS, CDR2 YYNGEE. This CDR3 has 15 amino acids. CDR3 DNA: TGTGCCAGCAGCGGCAGACAGGGCCTCGGCACTGAAGCTTTCTTT. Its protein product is CASSGRQGLGTEAFF.

The CDR3: CASSLFSGFTEAFF. CDR3 bases: TGTGCCAGCAGCTTATTTTCGGGGTTCACTGAAGCTTTCTTT. The chain uses TRBV7-2 and TRBJ1-1; D unresolved. Germline lookup yields CDR1 SGHTA and CDR2 FQGNSA. The ends were cut back, 2 bases at V and 4 bases at J, with 11 bases in the middle. The CDR3 loop spans 14 amino acids.

The CDR3 DNA reads TGTGCCAGCAGCCAAACTTTTTGGGACAGGGGAACCAAAAACATTCAGTACTTC. Residues: CASSQTFWDRGTKNIQYF. The rearrangement links TRBV11-2 to TRBJ2-4, with 10 nucleotides matching TRBD1. With 5 bases clipped from V and 2 bases from J, the junction kept 12 bases outside the gene matches. There are 18 residues in the CDR3. Germline CDR1 reads SGHAT; CDR2 reads FQNNGV. Complete variable domain (other parts from reference TRBV11-2 and TRBJ2-4): EAGVAQSPRYKIIEKRQSVAFWCNPISGHATLYWYQQILGQGPKLLIQFQNNGVVDDSQLPKDRFSAERLKGVDSTLKIQPAKLEDSAVYLCASSQTFWDRGTKNIQYFGAGTRLSVL.

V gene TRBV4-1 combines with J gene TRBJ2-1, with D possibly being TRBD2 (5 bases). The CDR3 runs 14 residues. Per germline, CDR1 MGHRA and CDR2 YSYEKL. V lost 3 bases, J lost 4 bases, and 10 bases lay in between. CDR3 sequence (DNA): TGCGCCAGCAGCCAGGCGGGCCAGTACAATGAGCAGTTCTTC. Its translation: CASSQAGQYNEQFF.

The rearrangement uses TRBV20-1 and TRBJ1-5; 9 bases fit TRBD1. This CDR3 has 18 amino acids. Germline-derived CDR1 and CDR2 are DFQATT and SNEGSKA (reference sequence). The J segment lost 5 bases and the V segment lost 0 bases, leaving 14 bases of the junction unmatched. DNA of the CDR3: TGCAGTGCTAGAGACAGAGAAAGGGGGGACAGGGTGGATCAGCCCCAGCATTTT. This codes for CSARDRERGDRVDQPQHF.

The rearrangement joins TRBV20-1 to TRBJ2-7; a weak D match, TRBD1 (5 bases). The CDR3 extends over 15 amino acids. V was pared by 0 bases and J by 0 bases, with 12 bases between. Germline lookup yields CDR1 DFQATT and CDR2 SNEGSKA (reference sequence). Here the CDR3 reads CSARDGKGFSYEQYF. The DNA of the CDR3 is TGCAGTGCTAGAGATGGGAAGGGGTTCTCCTACGAGCAGTACTTC.

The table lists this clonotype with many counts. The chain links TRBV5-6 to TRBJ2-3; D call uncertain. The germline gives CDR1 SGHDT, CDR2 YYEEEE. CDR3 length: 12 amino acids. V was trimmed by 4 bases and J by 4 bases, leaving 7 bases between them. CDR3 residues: CASSPAADTQYF. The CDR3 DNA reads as TGTGCCAGCAGCCCCGCGGCAGATACGCAGTATTTT.